This passage covers 8 T cell receptor beta chains from one sample sequenced in a study of shared clonotypes between healthy human individuals. The assay was immunoSEQ multiplex PCR, and TCRdb's table has in-frame clones only and misses some. The profile shows millions of clones, just over 90% of them singletons. The specimen sequenced was naive CD4+ T cells sorted from blood. Subset specified: CD45RA+ positively selected. These receptor sequences come from a man between 18 and 35 years old in good health.

The chain links TRBV15 to TRBJ1-1, with a tentative D call TRBD1 (5 bases). Germline V gene data show CDR1 as LNHNV and CDR2 as YYDKDF (reference sequence). This CDR3 is built from 17 residues. The germline V and J ends were trimmed by 0 bases and 0 bases, with 14 bases remaining between them. The CDR3: CATSRDGLEGLNTEAFF. CDR3 DNA: TGTGCCACCAGCAGAGATGGCTTGGAGGGGTTGAACACTGAAGCTTTCTTT.

On this clone: The sample holds other DNA sequences that translate to the same CDR3. The J gene is TRBJ2-5, the V gene TRBV14; D unresolved. Trimming pared 1 base from V and 5 bases from J, leaving 2 bases between. Germline-derived CDR1 and CDR2 are SGHDN and FVKESK. The CDR3 loop spans 11 amino acids. The CDR3 region is CASSQAETQYF. CDR3 coding DNA: TGTGCCAGCAGCCAAGCTGAGACCCAGTACTTC.

The rearrangement joins TRBV5-1 to TRBJ1-6; D perhaps matches TRBD1 (6 bases). Trimming removed 4 bases from V and 6 bases from J, with 11 bases in between. Germline CDR1 and CDR2: SGHRS and YFSETQ. The CDR3 contains 14 residues. The CDR3 region is CASSEGGGNSPLHF. The CDR3 coding sequence is TGCGCCAGCAGCGAAGGGGGAGGTAATTCACCCCTCCACTTT.

Of note for this clone: Other DNA sequences in this specimen translate into the identical CDR3. This sequence joins TRBV30 and TRBJ1-1; D gene ambiguous. CDR3 size: 14 residues. CDR1 is GTSNPN, CDR2 SVGIG, per germline (reference sequence). V lost 0 bases to trimming and J lost 1 base, with 9 bases between them. CDR3 DNA: TGTGCCTGGAGTGTAAGGCGGGGGAACACTGAAGCTTTCTTT. Translating it yields CAWSVRRGNTEAFF.

This clone came up a few times. The rearrangement uses TRBV9 and TRBJ1-1; 9 nucleotides match TRBD1. Germline trimming cut 4 bases from V and 6 bases from J; bases unmatched to any gene: 4. The CDR3 loop spans 13 amino acids. Germline V CDR1 and CDR2: SGDLS, YYNGEE. CDR3 loop: CASSTRQGAEAFF. CDR3 coding DNA: TGTGCCAGCAGCACGCGACAGGGGGCTGAAGCTTTCTTT.

The J gene is TRBJ2-7, the V gene TRBV28, with D possibly being TRBD1 (5 bases). Germline V gives CDR1 MDHEN, CDR2 SYDVKM. V shed 3 bases and J shed 1 base, with 13 bases lying between them. The CDR3 has 15 residues. As DNA, the CDR3 is TGTGCCAGCAGTTTGGCATTAGGGGTTTCCTACGAGCAGTACTTC. This codes for CASSLALGVSYEQYF.

This chain connects TRBV6-5 to TRBJ1-5; 9 nucleotides align to TRBD1. V shed 4 bases and J 9 bases; nucleotides not matched to a gene: 7. CDR1 is MNHEY, CDR2 SVGAGI, per germline. This CDR3 is 14 amino acids long. The CDR3 is CASSSTGGLLPQHF. The CDR3 DNA is TGTGCCAGCAGTTCGACAGGGGGACTATTGCCCCAGCATTTT.

This clone was seen once. The chain joins TRBV5-1 to TRBJ2-1; TRBD2 matches 8 bases. This CDR3 has 17 residues. Germline V gene lookup returns CDR1 SGHRS and CDR2 YFSETQ. Trimming took 3 bases from V and 0 from J; bases not matched to a gene: 8. Here the CDR3 reads CASSSSSGGLSYNEQFF. In DNA, the CDR3 is TGCGCCAGCAGCTCCTCCAGCGGGGGCCTCTCCTACAATGAGCAGTTCTTC.